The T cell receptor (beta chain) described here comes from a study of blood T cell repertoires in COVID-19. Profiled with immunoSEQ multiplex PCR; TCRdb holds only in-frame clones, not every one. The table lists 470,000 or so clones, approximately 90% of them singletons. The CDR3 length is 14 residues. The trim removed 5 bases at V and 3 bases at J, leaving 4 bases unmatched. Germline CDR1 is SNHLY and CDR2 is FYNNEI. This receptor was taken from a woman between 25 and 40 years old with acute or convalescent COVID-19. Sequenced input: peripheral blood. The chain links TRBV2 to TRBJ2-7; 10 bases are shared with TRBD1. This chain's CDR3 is CASSPGQGNYEQYF. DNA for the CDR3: TGTGCCAGCAGTCCGGGACAGGGGAACTACGAGCAGTACTTC. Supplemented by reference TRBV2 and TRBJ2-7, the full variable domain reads EPEVTQTPSHQVTQMGQEVILRCVPISNHLYFYWYRQILGQKVEFLVSFYNNEISEKSEIFDDQFSVERPDGSNFTLKIRSTKLEDSAMYFCASSPGQGNYEQYFGPGTRLTVT.